Presented here are 30 T cell receptor beta chains from one specimen sequenced in a study of blood T cell repertoires in COVID-19. This table comes from immunoSEQ multiplex PCR, and its TCRdb copy is limited to in-frame clones, with some not included. The data show around 300,000 clones, 90% to 95% seen once. Source material: peripheral blood. The source is a woman aged 25 to 45 with COVID-19, enrolled during active disease.

The V call is TRBV15, the J call TRBJ2-2; possible D gene TRBD2, 6 bases. Trimming removed 0 bases at V and 7 bases at J, with 15 bases between. The CDR3 covers 16 residues. CDR1 LNHNV and CDR2 YYDKDF come from the germline V gene (reference sequence). The CDR3 DNA reads as TGTGCCACCAGCAGAGATCTTTTCGGGCGGGACGGGGAGCTGTTTTTT. Its protein is CATSRDLFGRDGELFF.

This chain connects TRBV19 to TRBJ2-7; 8 bases agree with TRBD2. This CDR3 has 15 amino acids. CDR1 is LNHDA and CDR2 is SQIVND in the germline V gene (reference sequence). V was clipped by 5 bases and J by 4 bases; unmatched bases: 10. CDR3 nucleotide sequence: TGTGCCAGTAGTTTCAGCGGGAGCGGGCAATACGAGCAGTACTTC. Its protein product is CASSFSGSGQYEQYF.

This clone was observed once. This sequence joins TRBV4-1 and TRBJ2-5; 10 nucleotides match TRBD2. Germline V gives CDR1 MGHRA, CDR2 YSYEKL. The CDR3 is 14 amino acids. With V trimmed by 5 bases and J by 5 bases, 5 bases remained unmatched. The CDR3 reads CASSVTSGTETQYF. Written as DNA, the CDR3 is TGCGCCAGCAGCGTTACTAGCGGGACGGAGACCCAGTACTTC.

This chain uses TRBV20-1 with TRBJ2-7, with D uncertain. This CDR3 has 11 residues. Germline V lookup: CDR1 DFQATT, CDR2 SNEGSKA (reference sequence). Between the trimmed V and J ends, which lost 5 bases and 2 bases, there was a span of 7 bases. The DNA of the CDR3 is TGCAGTGCTCCGCGGACCTACGAGCAGTACTTC. Translated: CSAPRTYEQYF.

The chain employs TRBV12-5 and TRBJ2-6; D not resolved. V was cut by 1 base and J by 0 bases, with 7 bases left in between. The germline CDR1 and CDR2 sequences are LGHNT and FRNRAP. The CDR3 consists of 16 residues. The CDR3 is CASGLAGFSGANVLTF. CDR3 sequence (DNA): TGTGCTAGTGGTTTGGCCGGGTTCTCTGGGGCCAACGTCCTGACTTTC.

The chain is built from TRBV27 and TRBJ2-7, with 8 positions matching TRBD2. V trimming: 2 bases; J trimming: 6 bases; junction bases outside the gene matches: 15. The V gene's germline CDR1 is MNHEY and CDR2 SMNVEV (reference sequence). The CDR3 runs to 17 residues. In DNA form, the CDR3 reads TGTGCCAGCAGTTTAACCCCGCCGGGAGGGCGGGACTTCGAGCAGTACTTC. Its translation: CASSLTPPGGRDFEQYF.

The chain employs TRBV28 and TRBJ2-3, with D perhaps matching TRBD2 (5 bases). Per germline, CDR1 MDHEN and CDR2 SYDVKM. The germline V and J ends were trimmed by 6 bases and 3 bases, with 10 bases remaining between them. This CDR3 region has 13 residues. CDR3 loop: CASRRTGTDTQYF. CDR3 in DNA: TGTGCCAGCAGACGTACGGGAACAGATACGCAGTATTTT.

V is TRBV30 and J is TRBJ1-4; 8 nucleotides agree with TRBD1. CDR1 is GTSNPN and CDR2 is SVGIG in the germline V gene (reference sequence). The CDR3 extends over 14 amino acids. The V segment lost 3 bases and the J segment 8 bases; nucleotides outside the gene matches: 8. CDR3: CAWSAGGGGEKLFF. The CDR3 DNA sequence: TGTGCCTGGAGCGCAGGGGGCGGGGGCGAAAAACTGTTTTTT.

In its sample, this clone was seen a few times. The chain employs TRBV28 and TRBJ2-3; 9 bases match TRBD1. The V gene end was trimmed by 0 bases and the J gene end by 1 base; junction bases not matched to a gene: 2. CDR1 and CDR2 from the germline V gene are MDHEN and SYDVKM. The CDR3 loop spans 16 amino acids. The CDR3 region is CASSLWGDRGTDTQYF. DNA of the CDR3: TGTGCCAGCAGTTTATGGGGGGACAGGGGCACAGATACGCAGTATTTT.

In its sample, this clone was seen once. The chain employs TRBV10-1 and TRBJ2-2, with TRBD1 matching 8 bases. With 5 bases clipped from V and 1 base from J, the junction kept 6 bases outside the gene matches. Germline assignment: CDR1 WNHNN and CDR2 SYGVQD (reference sequence). This CDR3 contains 16 residues. This CDR3 is CASSFSGTGNTGELFF. CDR3 in DNA: TGCGCCAGCAGTTTCTCCGGGACAGGGAACACCGGGGAGCTGTTTTTT.

The J gene is TRBJ2-7, the V gene TRBV7-9; D gene uncertain. CDR3 length: 13 amino acids. Trimming cost V 3 bases and J 0 bases, with 6 bases left between them. Germline CDR1 SEHNR, CDR2 FQNEAQ (reference sequence). The CDR3 region is CASSFGSSYEQYF. As DNA, the CDR3 is TGTGCCAGCAGCTTCGGTAGCTCCTACGAGCAGTACTTC.

V usage is TRBV6-1 and J usage is TRBJ1-1; possibly TRBD1 for D (6 bases). V gave up 2 bases and J gave up 1 base, with 11 bases separating them. The CDR3 is made up of 15 amino acids. Germline V gene sequence: CDR1 MNHNS, CDR2 SASEGT. Here the CDR3 DNA reads TGTGCCAGCAGTGAATTGCGGGGGGCGAACACTGAAGCTTTCTTT. As protein: CASSELRGANTEAFF.

V is TRBV30 and J is TRBJ1-6; D might be TRBD1 (6 bases). Germline V CDR1 and CDR2: GTSNPN, SVGIG (reference sequence). This CDR3 is 13 amino acids long. Trimming removed 4 bases at V and 7 bases at J, with 11 bases between. The CDR3 bases are TGTGCCTGGACGAGGGGGAGAAATTCACCCCTCCACTTT. This translates into CAWTRGRNSPLHF.

DNA of the CDR3: TGTGCCAGCAGTTCCCGGGACAGGGTCGTTAACACTGAAGCTTTCTTT. Translation gives CASSSRDRVVNTEAFF. V is TRBV27 and J is TRBJ1-1; 9 bases are shared with TRBD1. CDR3 length: 16 residues. In germline, CDR1 is MNHEY, CDR2 SMNVEV (reference sequence). After removal of 4 bases from V and 2 bases from J, the junction contained 8 bases not matched to a gene.

This clone was counted a few times. The gene calls are TRBV11-2 and TRBJ2-7; no firm D call. V gave up 0 bases and J gave up 6 bases, with 6 bases separating them. This CDR3 comprises 12 residues. CDR1 SGHAT and CDR2 FQNNGV come from the germline V gene. CDR3 DNA: TGTGCCAGCAGCTTAGAACAGATCGAGCAGTACTTC. Its protein is CASSLEQIEQYF.

This chain uses TRBV5-6 with TRBJ1-2; perhaps TRBD1 as D (6 bases). The length of the CDR3 is 14 residues. CDR1 and CDR2 (germline): SGHDT, YYEEEE. Trimming removed 0 bases at V and 3 bases at J, with 9 bases between. The CDR3 DNA reads as TGTGCCAGCAGCTTGGCCGCAGGGGACTATGGCTACACCTTC. This codes for CASSLAAGDYGYTF.

The chain uses TRBV2 and TRBJ2-2; 7 nucleotides line up with TRBD1. This CDR3 has 13 residues. From germline, CDR1 is SNHLY and CDR2 FYNNEI. After removal of 7 bases from V and 4 bases from J, the junction contained 3 bases not matched to a gene. The CDR3 nucleotides are TGTGCCAGCACCGGGACAGTCACCGGGGAGCTGTTTTTT. Protein product: CASTGTVTGELFF.

The chain recombines TRBV5-6 with TRBJ2-7; D gene uncertain. The CDR3 consists of 16 residues. Trimming pared 2 bases from V and 1 base from J, leaving 16 bases between. From germline, CDR1 is SGHDT and CDR2 YYEEEE. The CDR3 sequence: CASSLRSGLGSYEQYF. CDR3 DNA: TGTGCCAGCAGCTTAAGGTCAGGCCTTGGGTCCTACGAGCAGTACTTC.

The gene calls are TRBV19 and TRBJ1-1, with D perhaps matching TRBD1 (5 bases). Germline V lookup: CDR1 LNHDA, CDR2 SQIVND (reference sequence). The CDR3 has 14 residues. V lost 2 bases and J lost 3, with 10 bases in between. CDR3 nucleotide sequence: TGTGCCAGTAGTATATCGGGGGTCCACACTGAAGCTTTCTTT. It translates to CASSISGVHTEAFF.

The chain has TRBV18 and TRBJ2-5; 7 nucleotides agree with TRBD1. The germline gives CDR1 KGHSH, CDR2 LQKENI. The CDR3 is made up of 15 amino acids. J was trimmed by 5 bases and V by 3 bases; bases with no gene match: 9. The CDR3 coding sequence is TGTGCCAGCTCACCTCCTCGACAGGGTCGGGAGACCCAGTACTTC. Translated, it gives CASSPPRQGRETQYF.

The CDR3 nucleotides read TGTGCCATCAGTGAGTCGGGGCTCCTGGAGGAGCAGTTCTTC. Its protein is CAISESGLLEEQFF. The chain couples TRBV10-3 to TRBJ2-1; tentative D call: TRBD1 (5 bases). CDR1 ENHRY and CDR2 SYGVKD come from the germline V gene. The CDR3 loop spans 14 amino acids. V lost 0 bases and J lost 10, with 13 bases in between.

V and J are TRBV19 and TRBJ2-4, with 8 bases fitting TRBD1. Losses at the gene ends were 3 bases for V and 1 base for J; bases not matched to a gene: 14. The CDR3 sequence is 19 residues long. Germline V CDR1 and CDR2: LNHDA, SQIVND (reference sequence). The CDR3 region is CASSIGGTGHLGAKNIQYF. The CDR3 DNA is TGTGCCAGTAGTATTGGGGGGACAGGCCACCTCGGGGCCAAAAACATTCAGTACTTC.

The chain uses TRBV5-1 and TRBJ2-2; TRBD1 agrees at 9 bases. The CDR3 loop spans 17 amino acids. With V trimmed by 1 base and J by 4 bases, 8 bases remained unmatched. CDR1 and CDR2 (germline): SGHRS, YFSETQ. The CDR3 DNA is TGCGCCAGCAGCTTGTGGTCGGGACAGGGTCGCACCGGGGAGCTGTTTTTT. As protein: CASSLWSGQGRTGELFF.

The chain links TRBV6-5 to TRBJ2-7; possible D gene TRBD2, 6 bases. CDR1 and CDR2 (germline): MNHEY, SVGAGI. This CDR3 contains 15 residues. Trimming took 0 bases from V and 2 from J, leaving 11 bases between them. CDR3 residues: CASSYSASATYEQYF. CDR3 coding DNA: TGTGCCAGCAGTTACTCGGCTAGCGCGACCTACGAGCAGTACTTC.

This clone was picked up one time. The V and J genes are TRBV7-3 and TRBJ2-1; weak D call: TRBD1 (5 bases). Deletions cut 4 bases from V and 8 bases from J, with 12 bases between. The CDR3 is 13 amino acids. Germline CDR1 is SGHTA and CDR2 is FQGTGA. The CDR3: CASSSGPNDEQFF. Written as DNA, the CDR3 is TGTGCCAGCAGCTCAGGGCCGAACGATGAGCAGTTCTTC.

The V gene is TRBV5-4, the J gene TRBJ1-1; D may be TRBD1 (6 bases). Germline loops: CDR1 SGHNT, CDR2 YYREEE (reference sequence). Trimming cost V 1 base and J 5 bases, with 9 bases left between them. The CDR3 covers 13 residues. CDR3 in DNA: TGTGCCAGCAGCTTGCAACAGGGTACTGAAGCTTTCTTT. Its protein product is CASSLQQGTEAFF.

In this sample, this clone turned up a few times. The rearrangement joins TRBV10-2 to TRBJ1-1; D is perhaps TRBD1 (5 bases). Trimming left V 8 bases short and J 5 bases short, with 18 bases between. Germline V lookup: CDR1 WSHSY, CDR2 SAAADI. The CDR3 contains 14 residues. The chain's CDR3 is CASQGVGSWTEAFF. CDR3 coding DNA: TGCGCCAGCCAGGGCGTGGGTAGTTGGACTGAAGCTTTCTTT.

This chain connects TRBV5-1 to TRBJ1-2; 9 bases fit TRBD1. This CDR3 is built from 15 residues. CDR1 is SGHRS and CDR2 is YFSETQ in the germline V gene. Losses at the gene ends were 2 bases for V and 2 bases for J; bases not matched to a gene: 4. The CDR3 reads CASSLGTGMNYGYTF. The DNA of the CDR3 is TGCGCCAGCAGCTTAGGGACAGGGATGAACTATGGCTACACCTTC.

This chain links TRBV7-3 with TRBJ2-1; 9 positions match TRBD2. V shed 5 bases and J 6 bases; nucleotides not matched to a gene: 8. Per the germline V gene, CDR1 is SGHTA and CDR2 is FQGTGA. The CDR3 contains 15 residues. CDR3: CASSPQAAGGNEQFF. DNA for the CDR3: TGTGCCAGCAGCCCCCAGGCAGCGGGAGGCAATGAGCAGTTCTTC.

J is TRBJ2-7 and V is TRBV5-6; 7 positions match TRBD1. The V gene end was trimmed by 4 bases and the J gene end by 2 bases; junction bases not matched to a gene: 12. Germline V gene data show CDR1 as SGHDT and CDR2 as YYEEEE. The CDR3 covers 16 residues. The CDR3 bases are TGTGCCAGCAGCCTAACCTCGGGACAGACCACCTACGAGCAGTACTTC. As protein: CASSLTSGQTTYEQYF.